The source of this TCR beta chain is a study of human T cells and chemical hapten exposure. Study in general: In the roughly 25-week study, patients were dosed weekly with diphenylcyclopropenone on the scalp throughout.

Regarding time point: patch test 3, about 24 weeks after DPC sensitization. The treatment is: therapeutic diphenylcyclopropenone sensitization with weekly scalp DPC. There are a few counts of this clonotype. Each CDR3 protein gets one entry after TCRdb re-called the RACE reads with MiXCR. This sample has 150,000 to 200,000 distinct CDR3 sequences, with around a quarter found just once. The V gene end was trimmed by 5 bases and the J gene end by 6 bases; junction bases not matched to a gene: 6. The CDR3 extends over 13 amino acids. CDR1 is SGDLS, CDR2 YYNGEE, per germline. The sequencing used whole blood, collected in connection with sensitization to the hapten diphenylcyclopropenone (DPC). This clonotype was obtained from a woman aged 18 to 35 with alopecia areata. Some clones in this sample may be carry-over from other donors' samples. This chain uses TRBV9 with TRBJ2-7; 9 nucleotides match TRBD1. In DNA, the CDR3 is TGTGCCAGCAGGGGACAGGGTGGCAGCGAGCAGTACTTC. Translating gives CASRGQGGSEQYF.